These 14 T cell receptor beta chains originate from one sample sequenced in a study of CD8 T cells in Susac syndrome. A quantity of about 0.5 to 1 ug RNA underwent reverse transcription using random hexamers. TCRdb redid the calling of the immunoSEQ multiplex PCR reads with MiXCR, one entry per CDR3 protein. The sample has about 69,000 distinct CDR3 sequences, roughly 94% seen once; the top ten hold about 0.25%. Sequenced material: CD8+ T cells from PBMCs. All receptors come from a human donor in good health.

The rearrangement uses TRBV5-1 and TRBJ2-3; 11 positions match TRBD2. The CDR3 length is 16 residues. The germline V gene has CDR1 SGHRS and CDR2 YFSETQ. V shed 0 bases and J 10 bases; nucleotides not matched to a gene: 10. CDR3 DNA sequence: TGCGCCAGCAGCTTGGATCTAGCGGGGGGCCCTCCGGCGCAGTATTTT. Residues: CASSLDLAGGPPAQYF.

The rearrangement joins TRBV4-2 to TRBJ1-2; D call uncertain. Per germline, CDR1 LGHNA and CDR2 YNFKEQ. This CDR3 has 14 residues. The V end was cut by 2 bases, the J end by 2 bases, with 9 bases between. CDR3 coding DNA: TGTGCCAGCAGCCAAATGGATGACAACTATGGCTACACCTTC. Its translation is CASSQMDDNYGYTF.

V gene TRBV27 combines with J gene TRBJ2-3, with 9 bases fitting TRBD2. CDR1 and CDR2 from the germline V gene are MNHEY and SMNVEV (reference sequence). This CDR3 region has 14 residues. Losses at the gene ends were 6 bases for V and 4 bases for J; bases not matched to a gene: 5. The CDR3 loop reads CASSAGGLPDTQYF. The CDR3 DNA is TGTGCCAGCAGCGCGGGGGGGCTCCCAGATACGCAGTATTTT.

The count of this clonotype is one. This chain links TRBV2 with TRBJ2-1; TRBD2 aligns across 9 bases. With 2 bases clipped from V and 9 bases from J, the junction kept 2 bases outside the gene matches. The CDR3 contains 13 residues. Germline lookup yields CDR1 SNHLY and CDR2 FYNNEI. The CDR3: CASSELAGSEQFF. For the CDR3, the DNA is TGTGCCAGCAGTGAACTAGCGGGGAGTGAGCAGTTCTTC. Combining the CDR3 with reference TRBV2 and TRBJ2-1 gives the whole variable domain EPEVTQTPSHQVTQMGQEVILRCVPISNHLYFYWYRQILGQKVEFLVSFYNNEISEKSEIFDDQFSVERPDGSNFTLKIRSTKLEDSAMYFCASSELAGSEQFFGPGTRLTVL.

This clonotype was found once. The chain is built from TRBV7-9 and TRBJ1-3, with D hard to call. With 0 bases removed from V and 0 bases from J, the gap between germline ends came to 9 bases. The CDR3 consists of 16 residues. Germline lookup yields CDR1 SEHNR and CDR2 FQNEAQ (reference sequence). The CDR3, as DNA: TGTGCCAGCAGCTTAGCACCACAGCTCTCTGGAAACACCATATATTTT. Translating it yields CASSLAPQLSGNTIYF.

The chain employs TRBV20-1 and TRBJ1-2, with D uncertain. V was shortened by 2 bases and J by 4 bases, with 14 bases between the two germline ends. CDR3 length: 14 residues. The V gene's germline CDR1 is DFQATT and CDR2 SNEGSKA (reference sequence). CDR3 sequence (DNA): TGCAGTGCTAGAAACTCTGGGCAGTCCTATGGCTACACCTTC. Its translation is CSARNSGQSYGYTF.

CDR3 in amino acids: CASSWGGHYEQYV. CDR3 bases: TGTGCCAGCAGCTGGGGGGGCCACTACGAGCAGTACGTC. The gene calls are TRBV14 and TRBJ2-7; TRBD2 might be the D (7 bases). Germline-derived CDR1 and CDR2 are SGHDN and FVKESK. V was shortened by 5 bases and J by 3 bases, with 11 bases between the two germline ends. The CDR3 spans 13 residues.

The DNA of the CDR3 is TGTGCCAGCAGTTTAGGGGACAGTTACGAGCAGTACTTC. Its protein product is CASSLGDSYEQYF. V is TRBV28 and J is TRBJ2-7, with TRBD1 matching 7 bases. The CDR3 covers 13 residues. The V gene end was trimmed by 2 bases and the J gene end by 4 bases; junction bases not matched to a gene: 2. The V gene's germline CDR1 is MDHEN and CDR2 SYDVKM.

The chain combines TRBV7-3 with TRBJ2-1; TRBD2 agrees at 9 bases. V was pared by 0 bases and J by 6 bases, with 6 bases of the junction left unmatched. CDR3 length: 16 amino acids. Germline V gene lookup returns CDR1 SGHTA and CDR2 FQGTGA. The CDR3 DNA is TGTGCCAGCAGCTTAACGCTAGCGGGGATCGCCAATGAGCAGTTCTTC. Protein sequence: CASSLTLAGIANEQFF.

This sequence joins TRBV19 and TRBJ2-1; D is possibly TRBD2 (6 bases). Per the germline V gene, CDR1 is LNHDA and CDR2 is SQIVND (reference sequence). This CDR3 comprises 14 residues. Trimming pared 2 bases from V and 4 bases from J, leaving 9 bases between. In DNA form, the CDR3 reads TGTGCCAGTAGTATACCCCGGGAGTACAATGAGCAGTTCTTC. It is translated as CASSIPREYNEQFF.

V usage is TRBV9 and J usage is TRBJ1-3; no reliable D call. The CDR3 consists of 15 residues. V was trimmed by 0 bases and J by 0 bases, leaving 7 bases between them. The germline V gene has CDR1 SGDLS and CDR2 YYNGEE. The CDR3 region has the DNA TGTGCCAGCAGCGTAGAACAGTTCTCTGGAAACACCATATATTTT. Residues: CASSVEQFSGNTIYF. Variable domain in full (rest from reference TRBV9 and TRBJ1-3): DSGVTQTPKHLITATGQRVTLRCSPRSGDLSVYWYQQSLDQGLQFLIQYYNGEERAKGNILERFSAQQFPDLHSELNLSSLELGDSALYFCASSVEQFSGNTIYFGEGSWLTVV.

The V and J genes are TRBV3-1 and TRBJ2-2; 7 bases are shared with TRBD1. The V and J ends lost 4 bases and 2 bases, in that order; junction bases with no gene match: 4. Germline V CDR1 and CDR2: LGHDT, YNNKEL (reference sequence). This CDR3 spans 15 amino acids. The CDR3 is CASSRGQTNTGELFF. In DNA, the CDR3 is TGTGCCAGCAGCCGGGGACAGACAAACACCGGGGAGCTGTTTTTT.

The chain combines TRBV6-2 or TRBV6-3 with TRBJ2-1, with D perhaps matching TRBD1 (5 bases). There are 12 residues in the CDR3. The V end was cut by 5 bases, the J end by 8 bases, with 10 bases between. Germline CDR1 and CDR2: MNHEY and SVGEGT. The CDR3: CASSQGWDEQFF. The CDR3 region has the DNA TGTGCCAGCAGTCAGGGATGGGATGAGCAGTTCTTC.

The chain couples TRBV6-5 to TRBJ1-3; D gene unclear. The germline V gene encodes CDR1 MNHEY and CDR2 SVGAGI. The CDR3 is made up of 13 amino acids. Trimming stripped 0 bases from V and 2 bases from J, with 2 bases between. The CDR3 reads CASSYSAGNTIYF. The CDR3 DNA reads as TGTGCCAGCAGTTACTCAGCTGGAAACACCATATATTTT.